The 12 T cell receptor beta chains reported below all come from one sample, sequenced in a study of T-cell reconstitution after alpha-beta-depleted transplantation in children. TCRbeta library construction was performed incorporating unique molecular identifiers. TCRdb ran MiXCR on the PCR reads and lists one entry per CDR3 protein. Counted here are approximately 300,000 distinct CDR3 sequences, more than 9% occurring once; the ten biggest clones make up less than 25%. Specimen: peripheral blood, collected 180 days after TCRalphabeta/CD19-depleted stem cell transplant. Source of these receptors: a male patient between 2 and 15 years old who had a stem cell transplant for chronic granulomatous disease, so the T cells may come from the graft donor.

In the case of this clonotype: The germline gene is not matched at one end of the junction; a read error may be the cause. V and J are TRBV3-1 and TRBJ1-5, with 7 bases fitting TRBD1. Per germline, CDR1 LGHDT and CDR2 YNNKEL (reference sequence). CDR3 length: 15 residues. CDR3 sequence reads: CACSFRTGHNQPQHF. The CDR3 region has the DNA TGTGCCTGCAGTTTCAGGACAGGTCACAATCAGCCCCAGCATTTT.

This clonotype has a count of ten or more. This chain connects TRBV20-1 to TRBJ2-2, with no clear D. CDR3 length: 13 residues. The germline gives CDR1 DFQATT, CDR2 SNEGSKA (reference sequence). V lost 0 bases and J 6 bases, leaving 8 bases between the germline ends. The DNA of the CDR3 is TGCAGTGCTAGAGAATGGTTAGCCGGGGAGCTGTTTTTT. This codes for CSAREWLAGELFF.

The sample holds many counts of this clonotype. The gene calls are TRBV7-8 and TRBJ2-7, with TRBD2 matching 12 bases. Trimming at V came to 3 bases and at J to 1 base, leaving 4 bases not matched to a gene. There are 16 residues in the CDR3. Germline CDR1 is SGHVS and CDR2 is FQNEAQ. The CDR3 DNA follows: TGTGCCAGCAGCTTTCCCCTAGCGGGAGGGTCCTACGAGCAGTACTTC. Residues: CASSFPLAGGSYEQYF.

This clonotype was detected many times. The chain links TRBV6-2 or TRBV6-3 to TRBJ2-1; 9 nucleotides align to TRBD1. V was pared by 0 bases and J by 2 bases, with 5 bases of the junction left unmatched. Germline assignment: CDR1 MNHEY and CDR2 SVGEGT. The CDR3 totals 17 residues. DNA for the CDR3: TGTGCCAGCAGTTACTCCCCGGGACAGGGCACCTACAATGAGCAGTTCTTC. This encodes CASSYSPGQGTYNEQFF.

This clonotype was counted many times. V is TRBV10-3 and J is TRBJ2-7, with D perhaps TRBD1 or TRBD2 (5 bases each). The CDR3 is 13 amino acids. V shed 6 bases and J shed 7 bases, with 16 bases lying between them. In germline, CDR1 is ENHRY, CDR2 SYGVKD. CDR3 in amino acids: CAISRDGTGEQYF. DNA of the CDR3: TGTGCCATCAGCCGGGACGGCACTGGAGAGCAGTACTTC.

This clonotype has just one count. The chain uses TRBV5-4 and TRBJ2-3; 14 bases align to TRBD2. J lost 6 bases, V lost 2 bases, and 5 bases had no gene match. This CDR3 spans 16 amino acids. Germline-derived CDR1 and CDR2 are SGHNT and YYREEE (reference sequence). CDR3 region: CASSFSGLAGEDTQYF. The CDR3 DNA sequence: TGTGCCAGCAGCTTCTCGGGACTAGCGGGAGAGGATACGCAGTATTTT.

This chain uses TRBV18 with TRBJ1-4; 9 bases map to TRBD1. Germline loops: CDR1 KGHSH, CDR2 LQKENI. With 3 bases clipped from V and 7 bases from J, the junction kept 6 bases outside the gene matches. The CDR3 is 15 amino acids. CDR3 sequence: CASSPSQGAVEKLFF. Written as DNA, the CDR3 is TGTGCCAGCTCACCTTCACAGGGGGCGGTTGAAAAACTGTTTTTT. The full variable domain, in which reference TRBV18 and TRBJ1-4 provide the parts outside the CDR3, is NAGVMQNPRHLVRRRGQEARLRCSPMKGHSHVYWYRQLPEEGLKFMVYLQKENIIDESGMPKERFSAEFPKEGPSILRIQQVVRGDSAAYFCASSPSQGAVEKLFFGSGTQLSVL.

This clonotype showed up many times. The V gene is TRBV7-7, the J gene TRBJ2-3; 7 bases agree with TRBD2. The V segment lost 0 bases and the J segment 4 bases; nucleotides outside the gene matches: 7. The germline V gene has CDR1 SSHAT and CDR2 FNYEAQ (reference sequence). This CDR3 has 16 amino acids. In nucleotides, the CDR3 is TGTGCCAGCAGCTTAGCGTTGTCGGGAGGATCAGATACGCAGTATTTT. Encoded protein: CASSLALSGGSDTQYF.

This clonotype has at least ten counts. This chain connects TRBV19 to TRBJ2-5; tentatively, D is TRBD1 (6 bases). CDR3 length: 15 residues. V lost 7 bases and J 1 base, leaving 16 bases between the germline ends. Germline lookup yields CDR1 LNHDA and CDR2 SQIVND (reference sequence). The CDR3 sequence is CASTLGRGSQETQYF. The CDR3 DNA sequence: TGTGCCAGTACCCTGGGAAGGGGGAGCCAAGAGACCCAGTACTTC.

Many counts were recorded for this clonotype. CDR3 loop: CASSRSVPSGGVYNEQFF. CDR3 nucleotide sequence: TGTGCCAGCAGCCGGTCTGTTCCTAGCGGGGGAGTATACAATGAGCAGTTCTTC. This chain connects TRBV3-1 to TRBJ2-1; 10 bases are shared with TRBD2. The ends lost 4 bases at V and 4 bases at J; junction bases unmatched: 13. Looked up from germline, CDR1 is LGHDT and CDR2 is YNNKEL (reference sequence). The CDR3 totals 18 residues.

This clonotype was picked up a small number of times. The V gene is TRBV12-3 or TRBV12-4, the J gene TRBJ1-3; the D is unclear. V lost 6 bases and J 0 bases, leaving 12 bases between the germline ends. The CDR3 has 15 residues. This CDR3 reads CASRPTISSGNTIYF. For the CDR3, the DNA is TGTGCCAGCAGGCCAACTATTTCCTCTGGAAACACCATATATTTT.

This clonotype was seen at least ten times. The chain couples TRBV12-3 or TRBV12-4 to TRBJ2-7; TRBD2 matches 10 bases. The CDR3 is 15 amino acids. V was clipped by 6 bases and J by 4 bases; unmatched bases: 9. In nucleotides, the CDR3 is TGTGCCAGCAGACCAGCGGGAGGGCTCCCTTACGAGCAGTACTTC. This translates into CASRPAGGLPYEQYF.